This T cell receptor beta chain was found in a study of T cells after posttransplantation cyclophosphamide. Whole-study results and caveats: TRB overlap between skin or GI tissue T cells and blood was limited. Recipient CMV seropositivity and CMV reactivation strongly tracked TRB clonality. Donor CD8+ memory clones often dominated recipient blood repertoires at later times.

A word on this clone: Its specificity is unknown.

The CDR3 is 17 amino acids. Germline CDR1 SGHTA, CDR2 FQGNSA. Losses at the gene ends were 5 bases for V and 0 bases for J; bases not matched to a gene: 10. Sampled 1 year posttransplant, controls received myeloablative marrow transplants, methotrexate and a calcineurin inhibitor. Some clones are missing from TCRdb's copy, which holds only in-frame ones; the method was immunoSEQ multiplex PCR. This table has 20,000 to 25,000 clones, 75% to 90% appearing once. The rearrangement links TRBV7-2 to TRBJ2-1, with 7 bases matching TRBD2. This material consisted of PBMCs, taken just over 350 days after allogeneic stem cell transplant with calcineurin inhibitor and methotrexate. This TCR came from a female patient between 25 and 45 years old who received an allogeneic stem cell transplant from an unrelated donor, was CMV-positive, and had acute and chronic GVHD. Some of the T cells might come from the graft donor. DNA for the CDR3: TGTGCCAGCAGCCCTAATTGGGGAGGGAGCTCCTACAATGAGCAGTTCTTC. Translation: CASSPNWGGSSYNEQFF.